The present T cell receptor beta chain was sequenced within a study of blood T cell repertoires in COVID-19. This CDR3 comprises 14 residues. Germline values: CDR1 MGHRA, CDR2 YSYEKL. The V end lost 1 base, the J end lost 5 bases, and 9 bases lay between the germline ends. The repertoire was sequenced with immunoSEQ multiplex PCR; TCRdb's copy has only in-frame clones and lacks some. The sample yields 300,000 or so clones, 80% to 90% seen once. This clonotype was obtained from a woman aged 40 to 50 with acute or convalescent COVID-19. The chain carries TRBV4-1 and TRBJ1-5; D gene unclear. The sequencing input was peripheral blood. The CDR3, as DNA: TGCGCCAGCAGCCAAGCTCGCCGGGATCAGCCCCAGCATTTT. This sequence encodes CASSQARRDQPQHF.